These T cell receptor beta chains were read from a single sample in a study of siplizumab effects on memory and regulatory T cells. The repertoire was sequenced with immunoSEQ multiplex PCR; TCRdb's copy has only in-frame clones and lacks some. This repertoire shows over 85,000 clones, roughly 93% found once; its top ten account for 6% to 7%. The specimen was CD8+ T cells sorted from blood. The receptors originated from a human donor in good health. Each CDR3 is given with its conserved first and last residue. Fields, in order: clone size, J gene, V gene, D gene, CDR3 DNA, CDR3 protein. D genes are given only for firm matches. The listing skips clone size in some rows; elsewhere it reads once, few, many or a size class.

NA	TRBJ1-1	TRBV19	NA	TGTGCCAGTAGTACAGGGGTGGGGACTGAAGCTTTCTTT	CASSTGVGTEAFF
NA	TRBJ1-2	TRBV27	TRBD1	TGTGCCAGCAGTCCAGGGGGCCATGGCTACACCTTC	CASSPGGHGYTF
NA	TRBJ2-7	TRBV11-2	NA	TGTGCCAGCAGCTTAGTTGGCCTAGGAGCCTACGAGCAGTACTTC	CASSLVGLGAYEQYF
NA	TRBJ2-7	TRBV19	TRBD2	TGTGCCAGTAGTATAGAAGCTAGCGGGAGCTACGAGCAGTACTTC	CASSIEASGSYEQYF
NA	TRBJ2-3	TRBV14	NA	TGTGCCAGCAGCCGCACCTTCTCCACAGATACGCAGTATTTT	CASSRTFSTDTQYF
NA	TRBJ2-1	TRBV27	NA	TGTGCCAGCAGTTTATTTCAGACTTCCTACAATGAGCAGTTCTTC	CASSLFQTSYNEQFF
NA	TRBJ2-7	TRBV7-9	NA	TGTGCCAGCAGCTTAGAATTCTTCGAGCAGTACTTC	CASSLEFFEQYF
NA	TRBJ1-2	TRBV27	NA	TGTGCCAGCAGTTGGGCGGGGTTTTATGGCTACACCTTC	CASSWAGFYGYTF
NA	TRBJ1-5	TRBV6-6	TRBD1	TGTGCCAGCAGAGAACCGGGACAGGCGGGTCAGCCCCAGCATTTT	CASREPGQAGQPQHF
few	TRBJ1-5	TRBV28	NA	TGTGCCAGCAGTCTTCGGACAGTGAGCAATCAGCCCCAGCATTTT	CASSLRTVSNQPQHF
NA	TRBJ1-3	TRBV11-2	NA	TGTGCCAGCAGCTCCTTTGACAATCCCGGAAACACCATATATTTT	CASSSFDNPGNTIYF
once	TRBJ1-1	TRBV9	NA	TGTGCCAGCAGCCCAGCCGGTGGGGGGGCGTACACTGAAGCTTTCTTT	CASSPAGGGAYTEAFF
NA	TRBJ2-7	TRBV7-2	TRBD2	TGTGCCAGCAGCGTGTCTAGCGGGACAACCTACGAGCAGTACTTC	CASSVSSGTTYEQYF
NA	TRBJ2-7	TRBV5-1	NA	TGCGCCAGCAGCGTTACAGGATTCTTC	CASSVTGFF
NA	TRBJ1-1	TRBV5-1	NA	TGCGCCAGCGCCTTACAAACCGGGGGCACTGAAGCTTTCTTT	CASALQTGGTEAFF
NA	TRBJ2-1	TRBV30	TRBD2	TGTGCCTGGAGTGGCGGGGCGGGAGTGTTGAATGAGCAGTTCTTC	CAWSGGAGVLNEQFF
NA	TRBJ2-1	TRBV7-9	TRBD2	TGTGCCAGCAGCCCTAGCGGGGGGGCCCCATTTGAGCAGTTCTTC	CASSPSGGAPFEQFF
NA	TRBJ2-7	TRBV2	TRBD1	TGTGCCAGCAGTGGCCCGGGACAGGGTCCGGACGAGCAGTACTTC	CASSGPGQGPDEQYF
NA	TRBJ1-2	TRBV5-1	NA	TGCGCCAGCAGCTTGGTGTCAGAACTCAACTATGGCTACACCTTC	CASSLVSELNYGYTF
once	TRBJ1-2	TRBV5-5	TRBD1	TGTGCCAGCGGGACAGGGGGAAACTATGGCTACACCTTC	CASGTGGNYGYTF
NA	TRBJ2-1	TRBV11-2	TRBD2	TGTGCCAGCAGCCCCCGAGCCGTAGGGGCTAGCGGAACCTACAATGAGCAGTTCTTC	CASSPRAVGASGTYNEQFF
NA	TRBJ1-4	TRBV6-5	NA	TGTGCCAGCAGCCGGGAGGGCGGTAATGAAAAACTGTTTTTT	CASSREGGNEKLFF
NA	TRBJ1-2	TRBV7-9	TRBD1	TGTGCCAGCAGCCCGGGGACAGGCTACTATGGCTACACCTTC	CASSPGTGYYGYTF
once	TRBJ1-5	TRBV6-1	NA	TGTGCCAGCAGTGTTTCGGGCAATCAGCCCCAGCATTTT	CASSVSGNQPQHF
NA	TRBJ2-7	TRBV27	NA	TGTGCCAGCAGTTTCCTATCGTCCTACGAGCAGTACTTC	CASSFLSSYEQYF
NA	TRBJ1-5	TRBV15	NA	TGTGCCACCAGCAGAGATAGCGGCCCGGCCCAGCATTTT	CATSRDSGPAQHF
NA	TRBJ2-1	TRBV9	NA	TGTGCCAGCAGCGTAGTCTCGGCGGCTAATGAGCAGTTCTTC	CASSVVSAANEQFF
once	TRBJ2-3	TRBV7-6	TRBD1	TGTGCCAGCAGCTTGAACATACCGGGACAGGGGGCTGCGGGCACAGATACGCAGTATTTT	CASSLNIPGQGAAGTDTQYF
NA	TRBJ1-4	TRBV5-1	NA	TGCGCCAGCAGCTTGTTACAGGGCGAATCCGAAAAACTGTTTTTT	CASSLLQGESEKLFF
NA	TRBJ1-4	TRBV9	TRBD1	TGTGCCAGCAGCTCAGGACAGGGAGGAACTAATGAAAAACTGTTTTTT	CASSSGQGGTNEKLFF
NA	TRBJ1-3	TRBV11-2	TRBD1	TGTGCCAGCAGCTTAGGACAGGGTTCTGGAAACACCATATATTTT	CASSLGQGSGNTIYF
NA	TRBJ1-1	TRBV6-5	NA	TGTGCCAGCAGTTATATGGGGGCCCGGGGCACTGAAGCTTTCTTT	CASSYMGARGTEAFF
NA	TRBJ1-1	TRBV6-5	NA	TGTGCCAGCAGATCACAGGGTTTGACTGAAGCTTTCTTT	CASRSQGLTEAFF
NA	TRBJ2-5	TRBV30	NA	TGTGCCTGGAGGGCGTATGGTGATGTGGAGACCCAGTACTTC	CAWRAYGDVETQYF
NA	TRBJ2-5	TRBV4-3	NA	TGCGCCAGCAGCCCGGAACAGGGGAGGGGGGAGACCCAGTACTTC	CASSPEQGRGETQYF
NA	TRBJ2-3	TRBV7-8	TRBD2	TGTGCCAGCAGCCAGGGACTAGCAGTCGGTACGCAGTATTTT	CASSQGLAVGTQYF
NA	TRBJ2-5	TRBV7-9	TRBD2	TGTGCCAGCAGCCCCTCCGGGACTAGCGGGGGGTACCAAGAGACCCAGTACTTC	CASSPSGTSGGYQETQYF
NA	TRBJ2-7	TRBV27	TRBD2	TGTGCCAGCAGTTTAGGGACTAGCGGGACACCCTACGAGCAGTACTTC	CASSLGTSGTPYEQYF
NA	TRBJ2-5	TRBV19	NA	TGTGCCAGTAGTTGGGATGCCACAGAGACCCAGTACTTC	CASSWDATETQYF
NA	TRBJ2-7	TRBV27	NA	TGTGCCAGCAGTTTATCGCCAGGGCCAAGCTCCTACGAGCAGTACTTC	CASSLSPGPSSYEQYF
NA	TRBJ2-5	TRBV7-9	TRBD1	TGTGCCAGCAGTAGGACAGGGGGTCAAGAGACCCAGTACTTC	CASSRTGGQETQYF